These 20 T cell receptor beta chains were all obtained from the same sample, sequenced in a study of shared clonotypes between healthy human individuals. The assay was immunoSEQ multiplex PCR, and TCRdb's table has in-frame clones only and misses some. The sample contains more than 2,000,000 clones, approximately 94% of which appear only once. The material sequenced was naive CD4+ T cells sorted from blood. Subset reported: CD45RA+ positively selected. The receptors were sampled from a man between 18 and 29 years old in good health.

The chain uses TRBV5-5 and TRBJ1-6; the match to TRBD1 covers 9 bases. The CDR3 is 16 residues long. The germline V gene encodes CDR1 SGHKS and CDR2 YYEKEE (reference sequence). The J segment lost 9 bases and the V segment lost 3 bases, leaving 10 bases of the junction unmatched. CDR3 sequence reads: CASSSRDREVRSPLHF. As DNA, the CDR3 is TGTGCCAGCAGCTCTCGGGACAGGGAAGTTCGTTCACCCCTCCACTTT.

V gene TRBV2 combines with J gene TRBJ2-7, with D possibly matching TRBD1 (5 bases). CDR3 length equals 13 residues. Germline assignment: CDR1 SNHLY and CDR2 FYNNEI. The germline V and J ends were trimmed by 1 base and 6 bases, with 10 bases remaining between them. CDR3 sequence (DNA): TGTGCCAGCAGTGAAGAGGGGTTGGGCGAGCAGTACTTC. Translating gives CASSEEGLGEQYF.

In the case of this clone: Other DNA sequences from this sample encode an identical CDR3 as well. The CDR3 sequence: CASSLTAGANVLTF. In DNA, the CDR3 is TGTGCCAGCAGCTTAACGGCTGGGGCCAACGTCCTGACTTTC. The V call is TRBV11-2, the J call TRBJ2-6; D is undetermined. CDR1 SGHAT and CDR2 FQNNGV come from the germline V gene. The V gene lost 2 bases and the J gene lost 2 bases, with 4 bases spanning the gap. The CDR3 spans 14 residues.

The chain combines TRBV28 with TRBJ2-7; 8 bases line up with TRBD2. V trimming: 6 bases; J trimming: 0 bases; junction bases outside the gene matches: 7. Germline V gene lookup returns CDR1 MDHEN and CDR2 SYDVKM. The CDR3 contains 15 residues. CDR3 residues: CASRNTGTSSYEQYF. The CDR3 DNA reads as TGTGCCAGCAGAAATACAGGGACTAGCTCCTACGAGCAGTACTTC.

Details on this clone: Within the sample, other DNA sequences also encode this same CDR3. The V call is TRBV4-1, the J call TRBJ2-3; D not certain. The CDR3 is 13 amino acids. Germline V gene data show CDR1 as MGHRA and CDR2 as YSYEKL. V dropped 3 bases and J dropped 0 bases, with 4 bases sitting between them. In DNA, the CDR3 is TGCGCCAGCAGCCAGACTAGCACAGATACGCAGTATTTT. Its protein is CASSQTSTDTQYF.

This clone was seen just once. This rearrangement joins TRBV4-2 to TRBJ1-2, with 7 bases lining up with TRBD1. CDR1 is LGHNA, CDR2 YNFKEQ, per germline. Unmatched junction bases numbered 3, after V lost 1 base and J lost 1 base. The CDR3 length is 15 residues. CDR3 protein: CASSQGTGDNYGYTF. CDR3 bases: TGTGCCAGCAGCCAAGGGACAGGAGATAACTATGGCTACACCTTC.

The chain uses TRBV28 and TRBJ2-7; 8 bases are a match to TRBD1. This CDR3 is 15 amino acids long. From germline, CDR1 is MDHEN and CDR2 SYDVKM. The ends lost 5 bases at V and 6 bases at J; junction bases unmatched: 12. The CDR3 nucleotides read TGTGCCAGCAGTCACCGAGGGACAGGCGGTGTCGAGCAGTACTTC. This gives the protein CASSHRGTGGVEQYF.

The V and J genes are TRBV27 and TRBJ2-4, with 12 positions matching TRBD2. The junction had 22 bases not matched to a gene; V was cut back by 7 bases and J by 0 bases. The CDR3 runs 22 residues. Per the germline V gene, CDR1 is MNHEY and CDR2 is SMNVEV (reference sequence). The CDR3 DNA reads TGTGCCAGCATCCCGCCCGGAGGGACTAGCGGGTCCCACCTTATAGCCAAAAACATTCAGTACTTC. Protein sequence: CASIPPGGTSGSHLIAKNIQYF.

The chain has TRBV18 and TRBJ2-5; D unresolved. V was cut by 0 bases and J by 5 bases, with 13 bases left in between. The CDR3 spans 15 residues. Germline CDR1 is KGHSH and CDR2 is LQKENI. CDR3 coding DNA: TGTGCCAGCTCACCACCATCGAAAAGTCCCGAGACCCAGTACTTC. Residues: CASSPPSKSPETQYF.

This chain joins TRBV10-1 and TRBJ2-5; TRBD2 might be the D (7 bases). Trimming left V 6 bases short and J 3 bases short, with 23 bases between. CDR1 is WNHNN and CDR2 is SYGVQD in the germline V gene (reference sequence). The CDR3 spans 17 residues. CDR3 nucleotides: TGCGCCAGCAGAAGTTGGGGGGGGCGCTTCTCGGAAGAGACCCAGTACTTC. Its translation is CASRSWGGRFSEETQYF.

This clone occurred a few times. The V call is TRBV7-9, the J call TRBJ1-5; TRBD1 agrees at 7 bases. J was trimmed by 2 bases and V by 4 bases; bases with no gene match: 8. The CDR3 is 16 residues long. Per the germline V gene, CDR1 is SEHNR and CDR2 is FQNEAQ (reference sequence). In nucleotides, the CDR3 is TGTGCCAGCAGCTCGACAGGGTACGATGGCAATCAGCCCCAGCATTTT. Encoded protein: CASSSTGYDGNQPQHF.

With regard to this clone: Other DNA sequences within the sample encode an identical CDR3. The V call is TRBV11-2, the J call TRBJ1-4; D ambiguous. The germline CDR1 and CDR2 sequences are SGHAT and FQNNGV. The V gene lost 1 base and the J gene lost 0 bases, with 6 bases spanning the gap. This CDR3 region has 15 residues. CDR3 nucleotide sequence: TGTGCCAGCAGCTTAGTCGGTGCAACTAATGAAAAACTGTTTTTT. Translating it yields CASSLVGATNEKLFF.

As regards this clone: Other DNA sequences in the sample encode the same CDR3. The chain uses TRBV5-1 and TRBJ2-7, with D possibly being TRBD1 (6 bases). V gave up 0 bases and J gave up 1 base, with 8 bases separating them. Germline loops: CDR1 SGHRS, CDR2 YFSETQ. CDR3 length: 14 amino acids. The CDR3 DNA is TGCGCCAGCAGCTTGGAAGGGACATCCTACGAGCAGTACTTC. This sequence encodes CASSLEGTSYEQYF.

About this clone: This same CDR3 is encoded by further DNA sequences in the sample. V and J are TRBV4-1 and TRBJ2-7; 9 bases fit TRBD1. Germline CDR1 is MGHRA and CDR2 is YSYEKL. This CDR3 is built from 14 residues. J lost 4 bases, V lost 3 bases, and 4 bases had no gene match. CDR3 in amino acids: CASSQGQGAYEQYF. CDR3 sequence (DNA): TGCGCCAGCAGCCAGGGACAGGGTGCGTACGAGCAGTACTTC.

The chain has TRBV7-2 and TRBJ1-6; 7 nucleotides agree with TRBD1. This CDR3 comprises 15 residues. From germline, CDR1 is SGHTA and CDR2 FQGNSA. Trimming removed 5 bases from V and 6 bases from J; junction bases left unmatched: 7. The CDR3 bases are TGTGCCAGCAGCCACCGGGGACAGCTTAATTCACCCCTCCACTTT. Its protein is CASSHRGQLNSPLHF.

The V gene is TRBV6-5, the J gene TRBJ2-7; 10 bases agree with TRBD1. CDR1 is MNHEY, CDR2 SVGAGI, per germline. The V and J ends lost 5 bases and 2 bases, in that order; junction bases with no gene match: 6. The CDR3 sequence is 15 residues long. The CDR3 coding sequence is TGTGCCAGCAGTAGGAGCGGGACAGGGGCCTACGAGCAGTACTTC. It is translated as CASSRSGTGAYEQYF.

The J gene is TRBJ2-3, the V gene TRBV9; D unresolved. Per the germline V gene, CDR1 is SGDLS and CDR2 is YYNGEE. CDR3 length: 14 residues. The V and J ends lost 1 base and 5 bases respectively, with 11 bases between them. The CDR3 spells CASSVLGPEDTQYF. In nucleotides, the CDR3 is TGTGCCAGCAGCGTATTGGGCCCCGAAGATACGCAGTATTTT.

CDR3 residues: CAISGFNNEQFF. CDR3 nucleotides: TGTGCCATCAGTGGATTTAACAATGAGCAGTTCTTC. The chain combines TRBV10-3 with TRBJ2-1; no definite D call. The germline V gene has CDR1 ENHRY and CDR2 SYGVKD. This CDR3 spans 12 amino acids. Trimming shortened V by 4 bases and J by 5 bases, and 6 bases separated the two germline ends.

The V and J genes are TRBV6-1 and TRBJ2-1, with 9 bases matching TRBD1. Germline CDR1 reads MNHNS; CDR2 reads SASEGT. The J segment lost 1 base and the V segment lost 6 bases, leaving 4 bases of the junction unmatched. There are 15 residues in the CDR3. The CDR3 reads CASRTGTGSYNEQFF. CDR3 DNA sequence: TGTGCCAGCAGGACCGGGACAGGGTCCTACAATGAGCAGTTCTTC.

To note about this clone: This CDR3 is also generated by other DNA sequences in the sample. The gene calls are TRBV7-2 and TRBJ2-1, with a weak D call TRBD2 (6 bases). CDR1 is SGHTA and CDR2 is FQGNSA in the germline V gene. V shed 3 bases and J shed 4 bases, with 10 bases lying between them. The CDR3 spans 14 residues. The CDR3 reads CASSFAGPYNEQFF. In nucleotides, the CDR3 is TGTGCCAGCAGCTTTGCGGGGCCTTACAATGAGCAGTTCTTC.